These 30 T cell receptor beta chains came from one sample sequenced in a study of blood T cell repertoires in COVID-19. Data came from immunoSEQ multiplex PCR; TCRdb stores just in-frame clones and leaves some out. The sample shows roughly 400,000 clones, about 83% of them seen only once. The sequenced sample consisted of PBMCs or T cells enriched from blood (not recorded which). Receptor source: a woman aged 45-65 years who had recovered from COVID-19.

The CDR3: CASSLSKGRGNTIYF. The CDR3 DNA follows: TGTGCCAGCAGTTTGTCGAAAGGGAGGGGAAACACCATATATTTT. The rearrangement links TRBV28 to TRBJ1-3; no clear D gene. This CDR3 spans 15 amino acids. Germline lookup yields CDR1 MDHEN and CDR2 SYDVKM. Trimming stripped 3 bases from V and 4 bases from J, with 13 bases between.

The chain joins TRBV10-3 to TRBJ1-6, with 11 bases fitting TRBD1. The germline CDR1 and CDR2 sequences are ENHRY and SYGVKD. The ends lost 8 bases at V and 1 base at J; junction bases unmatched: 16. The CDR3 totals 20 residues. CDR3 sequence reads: CAICPQQGQGAKSYNSPLHF. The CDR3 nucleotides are TGTGCCATCTGCCCCCAGCAAGGACAGGGGGCTAAGTCCTATAATTCACCCCTCCACTTT.

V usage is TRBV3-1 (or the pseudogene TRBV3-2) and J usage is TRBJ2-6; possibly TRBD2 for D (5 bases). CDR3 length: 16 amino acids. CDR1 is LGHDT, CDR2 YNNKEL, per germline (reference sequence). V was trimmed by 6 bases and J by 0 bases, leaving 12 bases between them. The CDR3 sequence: CASSPVRGSGANVLTF. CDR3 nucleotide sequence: TGTGCCAGCAGTCCTGTACGGGGCTCTGGGGCCAACGTCCTGACTTTC.

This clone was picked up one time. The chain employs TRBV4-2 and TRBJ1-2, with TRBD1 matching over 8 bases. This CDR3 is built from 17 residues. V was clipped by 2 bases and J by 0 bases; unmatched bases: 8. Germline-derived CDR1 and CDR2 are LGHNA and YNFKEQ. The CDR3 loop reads CASSQPGQGGTNYGYTF. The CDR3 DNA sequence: TGTGCCAGCAGCCAACCCGGACAGGGCGGGACTAACTATGGCTACACCTTC.

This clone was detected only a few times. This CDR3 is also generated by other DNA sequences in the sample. DNA for the CDR3: TGTGCCAGCAGTTACCTCCAGGGTAACACTGAAGCTTTCTTT. Protein product: CASSYLQGNTEAFF. The V call is TRBV6-5, the J call TRBJ1-1, with D possibly matching TRBD1 (5 bases). The V end was cut by 2 bases, the J end by 2 bases, with 9 bases between. Germline-derived CDR1 and CDR2 are MNHEY and SVGAGI. This CDR3 has 14 residues.

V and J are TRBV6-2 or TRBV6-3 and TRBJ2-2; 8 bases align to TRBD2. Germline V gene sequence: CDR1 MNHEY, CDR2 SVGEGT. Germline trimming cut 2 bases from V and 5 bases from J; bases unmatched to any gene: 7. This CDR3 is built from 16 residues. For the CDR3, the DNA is TGTGCCAGCAGTTACCCCGCGGGGGGCCTAACCGGGGAGCTGTTTTTT. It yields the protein CASSYPAGGLTGELFF.

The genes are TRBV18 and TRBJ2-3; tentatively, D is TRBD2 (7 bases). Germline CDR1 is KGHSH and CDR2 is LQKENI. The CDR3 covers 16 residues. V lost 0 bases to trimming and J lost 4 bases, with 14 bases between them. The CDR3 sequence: CASSPPLGGGPDTQYF. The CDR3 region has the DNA TGTGCCAGCTCACCACCGTTGGGGGGGGGCCCAGATACGCAGTATTTT.

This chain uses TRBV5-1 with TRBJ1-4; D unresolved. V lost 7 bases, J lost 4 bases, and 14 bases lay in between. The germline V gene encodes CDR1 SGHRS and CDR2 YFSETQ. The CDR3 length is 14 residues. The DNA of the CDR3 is TGCGCCAGCCAGAATGGGCAGATTAATGAAAAACTGTTTTTT. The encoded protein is CASQNGQINEKLFF.

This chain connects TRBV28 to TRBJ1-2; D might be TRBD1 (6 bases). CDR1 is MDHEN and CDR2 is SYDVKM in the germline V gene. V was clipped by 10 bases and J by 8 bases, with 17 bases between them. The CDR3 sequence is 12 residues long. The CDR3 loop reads CANEDRRYGYTF. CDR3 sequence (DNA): TGTGCCAACGAGGACAGAAGGTACGGCTACACCTTC.

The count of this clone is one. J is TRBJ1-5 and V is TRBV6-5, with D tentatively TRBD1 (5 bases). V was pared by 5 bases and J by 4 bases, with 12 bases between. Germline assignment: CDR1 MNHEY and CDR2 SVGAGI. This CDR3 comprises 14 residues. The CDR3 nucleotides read TGTGCCAGCAGTCTGAGGACAACGAATCAGCCCCAGCATTTT. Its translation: CASSLRTTNQPQHF.

In DNA, the CDR3 is TGTGCCAGCAGACCAGGGGGGACCAACACCGGGGAGCTGTTTTTT. Its protein is CASRPGGTNTGELFF. This chain links TRBV7-9 with TRBJ2-2, with TRBD1 as a possible D gene (7 bases). CDR3 length: 15 residues. V shed 6 bases and J shed 2 bases, with 13 bases lying between them. The germline V gene encodes CDR1 SEHNR and CDR2 FQNEAQ (reference sequence).

CDR3 sequence: CASSIGQGPRGQPQHF. The CDR3 nucleotides are TGTGCCAGTAGTATAGGCCAGGGGCCCAGGGGCCAGCCCCAGCATTTT. V is TRBV19 and J is TRBJ1-5; a weak D match, TRBD1 (6 bases). Germline V gene sequence: CDR1 LNHDA, CDR2 SQIVND (reference sequence). The CDR3 length is 16 residues. V lost 1 base, J lost 7 bases, and 17 bases lay in between.

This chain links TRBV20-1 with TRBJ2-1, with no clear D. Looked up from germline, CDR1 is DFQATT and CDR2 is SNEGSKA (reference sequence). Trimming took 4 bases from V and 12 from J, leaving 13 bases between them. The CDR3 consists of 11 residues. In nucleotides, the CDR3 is TGCAGTGCTATCGACCCTCCGGGGCAGTTCTTC. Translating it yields CSAIDPPGQFF.

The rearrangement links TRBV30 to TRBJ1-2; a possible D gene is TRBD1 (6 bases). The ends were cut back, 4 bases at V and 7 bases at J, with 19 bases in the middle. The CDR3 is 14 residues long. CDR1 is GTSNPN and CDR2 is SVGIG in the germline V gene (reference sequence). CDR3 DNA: TGTGCCTGGACTCAACCCGGACAGACTGCTGGCTACACCTTC. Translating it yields CAWTQPGQTAGYTF. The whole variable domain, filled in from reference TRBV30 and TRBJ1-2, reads SQTIHQWPATLVQPVGSPLSLECTVEGTSNPNLYWYRQAAGRGLQLLFYSVGIGQISSEVPQNLSASRPQDRQFILSSKKLLLSDSGFYLCAWTQPGQTAGYTFGSGTRLTVV.

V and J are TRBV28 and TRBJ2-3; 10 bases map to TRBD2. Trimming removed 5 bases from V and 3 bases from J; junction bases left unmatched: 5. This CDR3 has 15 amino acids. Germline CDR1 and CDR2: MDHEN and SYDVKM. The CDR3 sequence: CASSVSGGRTDTQYF. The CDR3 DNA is TGTGCCAGCAGTGTTAGCGGGGGGAGAACAGATACGCAGTATTTT.

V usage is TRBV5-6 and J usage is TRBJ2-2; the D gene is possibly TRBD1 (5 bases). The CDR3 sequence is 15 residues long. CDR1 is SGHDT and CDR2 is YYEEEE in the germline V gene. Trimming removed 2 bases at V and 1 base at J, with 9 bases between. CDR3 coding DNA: TGTGCCAGCAGCTTCAGACAGCTGAACACCGGGGAGCTGTTTTTT. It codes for CASSFRQLNTGELFF.

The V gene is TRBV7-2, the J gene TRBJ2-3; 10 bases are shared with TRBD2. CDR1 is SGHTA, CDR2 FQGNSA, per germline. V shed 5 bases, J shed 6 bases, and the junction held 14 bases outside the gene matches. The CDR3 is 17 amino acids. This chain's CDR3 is CASSRPELAGRSDTQYF. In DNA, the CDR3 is TGTGCCAGCAGCCGTCCGGAACTAGCGGGGAGGTCGGATACGCAGTATTTT.

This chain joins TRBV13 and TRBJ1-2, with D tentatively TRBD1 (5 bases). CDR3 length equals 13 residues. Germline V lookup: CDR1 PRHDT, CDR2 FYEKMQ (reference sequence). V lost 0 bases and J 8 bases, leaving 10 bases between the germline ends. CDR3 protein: CASSLGGLEGYTF. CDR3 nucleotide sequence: TGTGCCAGCAGCTTAGGGGGGCTGGAAGGCTACACCTTC. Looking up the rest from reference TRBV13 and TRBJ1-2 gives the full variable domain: AAGVIQSPRHLIKEKRETATLKCYPIPRHDTVYWYQQGPGQDPQFLISFYEKMQSDKGSIPDRFSAQQFSDYHSELNMSSLELGDSALYFCASSLGGLEGYTFGSGTRLTVV.

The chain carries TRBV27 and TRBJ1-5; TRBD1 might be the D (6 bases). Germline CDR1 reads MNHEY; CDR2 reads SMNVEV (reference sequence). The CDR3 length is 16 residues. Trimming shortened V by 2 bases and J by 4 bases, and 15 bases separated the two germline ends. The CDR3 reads CASSLMGGQFNQPQHF. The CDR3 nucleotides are TGTGCCAGCAGTTTAATGGGTGGACAGTTTAATCAGCCCCAGCATTTT.

This CDR3 is CASSVPTGTQIYGYTF. The CDR3 region has the DNA TGTGCCAGTAGTGTCCCCACCGGGACACAGATTTATGGCTACACCTTC. The chain joins TRBV19 to TRBJ1-2; weak D call: TRBD1 (6 bases). CDR3 size: 16 residues. V lost 5 bases, J lost 5 bases, and 21 bases lay in between. Germline CDR1 reads LNHDA; CDR2 reads SQIVND (reference sequence).

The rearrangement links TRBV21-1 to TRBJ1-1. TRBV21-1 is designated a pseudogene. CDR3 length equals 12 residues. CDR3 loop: CASSPYGNEAFF. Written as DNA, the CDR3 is TGTGCCAGCAGCCCCTATGGTAATGAAGCTTTCTTT.

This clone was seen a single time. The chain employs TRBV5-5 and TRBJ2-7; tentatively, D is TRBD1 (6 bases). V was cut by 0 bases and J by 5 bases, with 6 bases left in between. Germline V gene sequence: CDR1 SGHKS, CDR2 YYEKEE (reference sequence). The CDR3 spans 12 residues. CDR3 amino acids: CASSLDRDEQYF. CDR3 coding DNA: TGTGCCAGCAGCTTGGACAGGGACGAGCAGTACTTC.

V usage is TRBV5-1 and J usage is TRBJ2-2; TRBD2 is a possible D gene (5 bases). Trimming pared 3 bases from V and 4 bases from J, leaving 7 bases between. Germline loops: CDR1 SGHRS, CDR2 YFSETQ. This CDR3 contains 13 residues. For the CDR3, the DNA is TGCGCCAGCAGCTCGGGGAGCACCGGGGAGCTGTTTTTT. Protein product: CASSSGSTGELFF.

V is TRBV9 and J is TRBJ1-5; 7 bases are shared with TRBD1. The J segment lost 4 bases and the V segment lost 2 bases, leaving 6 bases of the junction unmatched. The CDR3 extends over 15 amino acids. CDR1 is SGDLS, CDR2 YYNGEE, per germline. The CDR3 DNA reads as TGTGCCAGCAGCGTCGCCGGGACAGATAATCAGCCCCAGCATTTT. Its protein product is CASSVAGTDNQPQHF.

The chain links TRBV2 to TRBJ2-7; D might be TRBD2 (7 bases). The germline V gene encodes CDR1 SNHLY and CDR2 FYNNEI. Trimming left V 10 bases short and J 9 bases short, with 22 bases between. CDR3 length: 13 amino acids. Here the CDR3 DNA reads TGTGCCACCCAAAAGGGGACTAAGACAGGGCAGTACTTC. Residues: CATQKGTKTGQYF.

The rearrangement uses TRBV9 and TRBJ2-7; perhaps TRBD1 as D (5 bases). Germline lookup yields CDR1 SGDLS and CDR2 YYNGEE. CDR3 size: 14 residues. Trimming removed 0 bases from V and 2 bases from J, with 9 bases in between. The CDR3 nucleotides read TGTGCCAGCAGCGTAGATGGACACACCTACGAGCAGTACTTC. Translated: CASSVDGHTYEQYF.

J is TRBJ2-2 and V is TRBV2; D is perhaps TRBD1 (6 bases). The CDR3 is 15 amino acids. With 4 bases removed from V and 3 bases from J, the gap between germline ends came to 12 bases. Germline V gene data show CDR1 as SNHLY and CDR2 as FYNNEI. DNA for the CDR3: TGTGCCAGCAGTGGAGCAGGGGAATACACCGGGGAGCTGTTTTTT. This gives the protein CASSGAGEYTGELFF.

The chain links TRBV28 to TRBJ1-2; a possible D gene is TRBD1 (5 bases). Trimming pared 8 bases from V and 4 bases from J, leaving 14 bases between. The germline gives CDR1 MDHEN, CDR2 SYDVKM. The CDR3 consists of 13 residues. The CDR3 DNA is TGTGCCAGCGGCTCTACAGGTAGCTATGGCTACACCTTC. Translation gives CASGSTGSYGYTF.

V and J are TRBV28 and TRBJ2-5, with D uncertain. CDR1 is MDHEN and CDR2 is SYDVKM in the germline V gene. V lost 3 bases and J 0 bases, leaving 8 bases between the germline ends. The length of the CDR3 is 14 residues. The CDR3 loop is CASSLADYQETQYF. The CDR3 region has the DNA TGTGCCAGCAGTTTGGCCGATTACCAAGAGACCCAGTACTTC.

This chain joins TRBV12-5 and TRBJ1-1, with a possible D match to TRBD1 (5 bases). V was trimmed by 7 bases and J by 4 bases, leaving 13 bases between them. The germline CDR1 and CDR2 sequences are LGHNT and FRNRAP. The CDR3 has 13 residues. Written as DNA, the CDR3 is TGTGCTAGTGCCTCAATTACAGGCACTGAAGCTTTCTTT. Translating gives CASASITGTEAFF.